The TCR beta chain under discussion was sequenced for a study of PD-L1 blockade in urothelial cancer. As for the study in general: The patients had undergone anywhere from 0 to 3 prior chemotherapy regimens. Timepoints chosen for blood analysis were 3 weeks (second dose) and 6 weeks after treatment start. There were a median of about 140,000 T cells in blood samples.

The table came from immunoSEQ multiplex PCR; TCRdb's copy has only in-frame clones and leaves some out. The data show 46,000 or so clones, roughly nine tenths seen once. The germline CDR1 and CDR2 sequences are MNHNS and SASEGT. With V trimmed by 0 bases and J by 5 bases, 2 bases remained unmatched. This CDR3 contains 15 residues. The rearrangement uses TRBV6-1 and TRBJ2-5; 11 bases match TRBD1. The sample was PBMCs, taken around atezolizumab (anti-PD-L1) treatment. This receptor was identified in a man between 60 and 70 years old with urothelial cancer. The CDR3: CASSEAGTGGETQYF. CDR3 coding DNA: TGTGCCAGCAGTGAAGCTGGGACAGGGGGGGAGACCCAGTACTTC.